This T cell receptor (beta chain) was documented in a study of T cell changes during pregnancy in multiple sclerosis. Sequencing used immunoSEQ multiplex PCR; TCRdb keeps in-frame clones, though not all of them. Seen here are more than 55,000 clones, about 94% observed once, and the top ten hold under 3%. Germline V gives CDR1 SGHVS, CDR2 FNYEAQ. The ends were cut back, 6 bases at V and 4 bases at J, with 9 bases in the middle. The CDR3 consists of 12 residues. The genes are TRBV7-6 and TRBJ1-1; D not certain. The input for sequencing was CD8+ T cells from peripheral blood mononuclear cells, taken after pregnancy. The clonotype comes from a female donor with multiple sclerosis, enrolled in a pregnancy study. CDR3 sequence (DNA): TGTGCCAGCAGAGACCGGGGCACTGAAGCTTTCTTT. Translation: CASRDRGTEAFF. The full variable domain, with the rest looked up from reference TRBV7-6 and TRBJ1-1, is GAGVSQSPRYKVTKRGQDVALRCDPISGHVSLYWYRQALGQGPEFLTYFNYEAQQDKSGLPNDRFSAERPEGSISTLTIQRTEQRDSAMYRCASRDRGTEAFFGQGTRLTVV.